The 20 T cell receptor beta chains listed next were all sequenced from one sample in a study of T-cell reconstitution after alpha-beta-depleted transplantation in children. Unique molecular identifiers were built into the TCRbeta library. A single record per CDR3 protein comes from TCRdb applying MiXCR to the PCR reads. This sample has 600,000 or so distinct CDR3 sequences; 20% to 25% occur once, and the top ten carry roughly 15%. The sample consisted of PBMCs, mostly from graft donor cells, taken 360 days after TCRalphabeta/CD19-depleted stem cell transplant. The receptors come from a boy less than two years old who had a stem cell transplant for acute myeloid leukemia, so the T cells may come from the graft donor.

This chain uses TRBV4-1 with TRBJ2-2; no definite D call. Trimming took 1 base from V and 5 from J, leaving 8 bases between them. This CDR3 contains 14 residues. Germline CDR1 reads MGHRA; CDR2 reads YSYEKL. This CDR3 is CASSQGSATGELFF. For the CDR3, the DNA is TGCGCCAGCAGCCAAGGCAGCGCGACCGGGGAGCTGTTTTTT.

This clonotype was detected only once. The chain has TRBV28 and TRBJ2-7; D possibly corresponds to TRBD2 (6 bases). The germline gives CDR1 MDHEN, CDR2 SYDVKM. Trimming cost V 3 bases and J 5 bases, with 14 bases left between them. This CDR3 is 14 amino acids long. CDR3 nucleotides: TGTGCCAGCAGTTTCGGAGGGGTTGGTAACGAGCAGTACGTC. This sequence encodes CASSFGGVGNEQYV.

This clonotype was found a few times. The rearrangement links TRBV20-1 to TRBJ2-1, with 10 bases aligning to TRBD2. V lost 6 bases, J lost 10 bases, and 3 bases stayed unmatched. CDR3 size: 11 residues. Germline V gives CDR1 DFQATT, CDR2 SNEGSKA (reference sequence). Written as DNA, the CDR3 is TGCAGTGCCCAGCGGGGGGGCGAGCAGTTCTTC. It translates to CSAQRGGEQFF.

The CDR3 region has the DNA TGCAGTGCTAGGACTAGCGGGGGGGGACAAGAGACCCAGTACTTC. As protein: CSARTSGGGQETQYF. The V gene is TRBV20-1, the J gene TRBJ2-5; TRBD2 matches 14 bases. CDR3 length: 15 amino acids. J lost 2 bases, V lost 3 bases, and 2 bases had no gene match. The germline V gene has CDR1 DFQATT and CDR2 SNEGSKA (reference sequence).

This clonotype showed up many times. The genes are TRBV5-1 and TRBJ2-1, with D unclear. Germline V gene lookup returns CDR1 SGHRS and CDR2 YFSETQ. V was clipped by 4 bases and J by 2 bases, with 13 bases between them. The CDR3 covers 15 residues. In nucleotides, the CDR3 is TGCGCCAGCAGCCCAGACTTCTTCGCCTACAATGAGCAGTTCTTC. Translated: CASSPDFFAYNEQFF.

In its sample, this clonotype was seen a few times. The chain recombines TRBV20-1 with TRBJ2-5, with D possibly being TRBD1 (6 bases). Germline values: CDR1 DFQATT, CDR2 SNEGSKA (reference sequence). The CDR3 has 14 residues. V dropped 6 bases and J dropped 9 bases, with 23 bases sitting between them. CDR3 nucleotides: TGCAGTGCCATACAGGGAGCACAAGAGAGGGCCCAGTACTTC. It codes for CSAIQGAQERAQYF.

This clonotype turned up a few times. The gene calls are TRBV20-1 and TRBJ2-1; 10 nucleotides align to TRBD1. The CDR3 runs 14 residues. Germline CDR1 and CDR2: DFQATT and SNEGSKA (reference sequence). After removal of 6 bases from V and 7 bases from J, the junction contained 9 bases not matched to a gene. This CDR3 is CSALRDRGRNEQFF. CDR3 sequence (DNA): TGCAGTGCCCTCCGGGACAGGGGACGTAATGAGCAGTTCTTC.

This clonotype has ten or more counts. The chain has TRBV12-3 or TRBV12-4 and TRBJ1-2; D gene ambiguous. V was cut by 6 bases and J by 4 bases, with 12 bases left in between. This CDR3 spans 13 amino acids. The CDR3 protein is CASRTVGGYGYTF. CDR3 DNA: TGTGCCAGCAGAACGGTTGGTGGCTATGGCTACACCTTC.

The chain joins TRBV12-3 or TRBV12-4 to TRBJ1-2, with D hard to call. Trimming removed 6 bases at V and 7 bases at J, with 21 bases between. This CDR3 comprises 15 residues. The CDR3 here is CASSITRGISVGYTF. The CDR3 DNA follows: TGTGCCAGCAGCATCACTCGAGGGATCTCGGTTGGCTACACCTTC.

This clonotype was recorded many times. The gene calls are TRBV7-9 and TRBJ2-1; D remains ambiguous. Per germline, CDR1 SEHNR and CDR2 FQNEAQ (reference sequence). Trimming removed 8 bases at V and 3 bases at J, with 20 bases between. The CDR3 runs to 16 residues. The CDR3 spells CASGLPSVTFYNEQFF. DNA for the CDR3: TGTGCCAGCGGCCTTCCCTCAGTAACGTTCTACAATGAGCAGTTCTTC.

The rearrangement links TRBV24-1 to TRBJ2-1; 9 positions agree with TRBD1. Germline V gives CDR1 KGHDR, CDR2 SFDVKD. The V and J ends lost 5 bases and 5 bases, in that order; junction bases with no gene match: 12. CDR3 size: 17 residues. The DNA for the CDR3 is TGTGCCACCAGTGTCCCACCGGGACAGGGTGTCGACAATGAGCAGTTCTTC. Protein: CATSVPPGQGVDNEQFF.

This clonotype was counted between two and nine times. CDR3 DNA sequence: TGCGCCAGCAAAAGGGGAGCTGGAAACACCATATATTTT. Protein: CASKRGAGNTIYF. The V call is TRBV5-1, the J call TRBJ1-3; a possible D gene is TRBD1 (5 bases). The germline gives CDR1 SGHRS, CDR2 YFSETQ. V was cut by 6 bases and J by 2 bases, with 9 bases left in between. CDR3 length: 13 amino acids.

The rearrangement joins TRBV9 to TRBJ1-6, with a tentative D call TRBD1 (5 bases). Per the germline V gene, CDR1 is SGDLS and CDR2 is YYNGEE. The CDR3 loop spans 13 amino acids. The V gene lost 4 bases and the J gene lost 10 bases, with 12 bases spanning the gap. CDR3 sequence: CASSIEGWSPLHF. The CDR3 bases are TGTGCCAGCAGCATAGAGGGGTGGTCACCCCTCCACTTT.

V is TRBV30 and J is TRBJ2-1, with D possibly matching TRBD1 (5 bases). V lost 3 bases, J lost 4 bases, and 10 bases lay in between. The CDR3 covers 13 residues. From germline, CDR1 is GTSNPN and CDR2 SVGIG (reference sequence). The CDR3 loop is CAWRARGYNEQFF. CDR3 sequence (DNA): TGTGCCTGGAGAGCTAGGGGTTACAATGAGCAGTTCTTC. Variable domain in full (rest from reference TRBV30 and TRBJ2-1): SQTIHQWPATLVQPVGSPLSLECTVEGTSNPNLYWYRQAAGRGLQLLFYSVGIGQISSEVPQNLSASRPQDRQFILSSKKLLLSDSGFYLCAWRARGYNEQFFGPGTRLTVL.

This clonotype was seen ten or more times. The chain couples TRBV4-3 to TRBJ2-5; D assignment may be TRBD1 or TRBD2 (6 bases each). This CDR3 comprises 18 residues. Trimming removed 0 bases at V and 3 bases at J, with 20 bases between. Germline-derived CDR1 and CDR2 are LGHNA and YSLEER. CDR3 amino acids: CASSQDWGAKAYKETQYF. CDR3 DNA: TGCGCCAGCAGCCAAGATTGGGGGGCAAAGGCATACAAAGAGACCCAGTACTTC.

The CDR3 spells CASSRGGSNEQFF. The CDR3 DNA follows: TGTGCCAGCAGTCGGGGGGGAAGCAATGAGCAGTTCTTC. The chain links TRBV25-1 to TRBJ2-1, with 8 nucleotides matching TRBD2. Germline V CDR1 and CDR2: MGHDK, SYGVNS. Unmatched junction bases numbered 3, after V lost 5 bases and J lost 6 bases. CDR3 length equals 13 residues.

This clonotype came up many times. The V and J genes are TRBV20-1 and TRBJ1-1; TRBD1 might be the D (6 bases). V lost 0 bases and J 8 bases, leaving 16 bases between the germline ends. This CDR3 comprises 14 residues. CDR1 and CDR2 from the germline V gene are DFQATT and SNEGSKA (reference sequence). The CDR3 protein is CSARDLYRVDEAFF. The CDR3 coding sequence is TGCAGTGCTAGAGATCTCTACAGGGTTGACGAAGCTTTCTTT.

This clonotype showed up just a few times. The rearrangement links TRBV20-1 to TRBJ1-5, with TRBD1 matching over 9 bases. This CDR3 has 13 amino acids. V shed 6 bases, J shed 7 bases, and the junction held 7 bases outside the gene matches. The germline V gene has CDR1 DFQATT and CDR2 SNEGSKA (reference sequence). The CDR3, as DNA: TGCAGTGCATTGGACAGGGGCCTACAGCCCCAGCATTTT. It codes for CSALDRGLQPQHF.

This clonotype was picked up a small number of times. This chain joins TRBV7-2 and TRBJ2-7, with 8 bases that match TRBD1. The V gene end was trimmed by 2 bases and the J gene end by 2 bases; junction bases not matched to a gene: 8. From germline, CDR1 is SGHTA and CDR2 FQGNSA. This CDR3 has 16 residues. CDR3 coding DNA: TGTGCCAGCAGCTTACAGGGGGCGATAAGGACCTACGAGCAGTACTTC. Translating gives CASSLQGAIRTYEQYF.

This clonotype was recorded many times. The chain is built from TRBV7-2 and TRBJ2-5, with 8 bases that match TRBD2. The CDR3 extends over 14 amino acids. With V trimmed by 5 bases and J by 2 bases, 4 bases remained unmatched. Germline V gene sequence: CDR1 SGHTA, CDR2 FQGNSA. The chain's CDR3 is CASSRPGGQETQYF. The CDR3 bases are TGTGCCAGCAGCCGTCCGGGGGGGCAAGAGACCCAGTACTTC.